Listed below are T cell receptor beta chains from one sample, sequenced in a study of spatial heterogeneity in lung cancer. MiXCR was run by TCRdb on the 5' RACE reads, yielding one entry per CDR3 protein. Of about 11,000 distinct CDR3 sequences listed, nearly 4% are singletons. The specimen comprised normal lung tissue next to the tumor, sampled at surgery. These receptors all stem from a male donor with early-stage non-small cell lung cancer. CDR3s include the opening cysteine and the closing phenylalanine or tryptophan. Each record gives: D gene, J gene, V gene, clone size, CDR3 DNA, CDR3 protein. The D gene is left open where the match is weak. The size field is filled for only some rows; it gives once, few, many or a size class.

TRBD1 TRBJ1-4 TRBV7-9 many TGTGCCAGCAGCCCGGGGGACAGCGCTAATGAAAAACTGTTTTTT CASSPGDSANEKLFF
- TRBJ1-3 TRBV20-1 many TGCAGTGCTAGAGACAATGGCAATGGGGGCTCTGGAAACACCATATATTTT CSARDNGNGGSGNTIYF
- TRBJ2-3 TRBV29-1 many TGCAGCGTTGGCGGTCCGGGACAAAAAACCCAAGATACGCAGTATTTT CSVGGPGQKTQDTQYF
- TRBJ2-7 TRBV3-1 many TGTGCCAGCAGCCAAGATCGGGACCGGCAGCAGTACTTC CASSQDRDRQQYF
TRBD2 TRBJ2-5 TRBV19 medium-sized TGTGCCAGTAGTAGGACTAGCGGGAGGGCAGAGACCCAGTACTTC CASSRTSGRAETQYF
- TRBJ2-1 TRBV6-5 many TGTGCCAGCAGAGGCGGGACTGCAATTTACAATGAGCAGTTCTTC CASRGGTAIYNEQFF
- TRBJ1-5 TRBV7-8 many TGTGCCAGCAGCGCCGAGGTCCGCAATCAGCCCCAGCATTTT CASSAEVRNQPQHF
TRBD2 TRBJ2-1 TRBV13 few TGTGCCAGCAGCACACTAGCGGGGAGCTCCTACAATGAGCAGTTCTTC CASSTLAGSSYNEQFF
TRBD2 TRBJ2-6 TRBV6-2/TRBV6-3 many TGTGCCAGCAGAAAACCGGGACTAGGTCCCGGGGCCAACGTCCTGACTTTC CASRKPGLGPGANVLTF
TRBD1 TRBJ1-6 TRBV12-3/TRBV12-4 many TGTGCCAGCAGCCGACAGGGGTCGAGTTCCTATAATTCACCCCTCCACTTT CASSRQGSSSYNSPLHF
- TRBJ2-3 TRBV29-1 medium-sized TGCGGGGCGACGACAGATACGCAGTATTTT CGATTDTQYF
- TRBJ1-1 TRBV29-1 many TGCAGCGCTGAAGGGGACATAATGAACACTGAAGCTTTCTTT CSAEGDIMNTEAFF
TRBD2 TRBJ2-3 TRBV3-1 many TGTGCCAGCAGCCCTGAGCAAACTAGCGGGGTACATACGCAGTATTTT CASSPEQTSGVHTQYF
TRBD1 TRBJ1-1 TRBV28 - TGTGCCAGCAGTCGCCGGGACAGGGGGCAAGAAGCTTTCTTT CASSRRDRGQEAFF
TRBD1 TRBJ1-4 TRBV20-1 - TGCAGTGCTAGAAAATTCGGGACAGGGGATGAAAAACTGTTTTTT CSARKFGTGDEKLFF
- TRBJ1-1 TRBV5-1 many TGCGCCAGCAGCCCGTACGGGGAGAACACTGAAGCTTTCTTT CASSPYGENTEAFF
- TRBJ2-1 TRBV6-2/TRBV6-3 many TGTGCCAGCAGTATAATCCGTGAGCAGTTCTTC CASSIIREQFF